One sample yielded the 17 T cell receptor beta chains listed below, sequenced in a study of cytomegalovirus exposure and HLA in healthy donors. Primers included in the PCR were 60 Vbeta and 13 Jbeta primers. Generated by immunoSEQ multiplex PCR, the TCRdb table keeps only in-frame clones and is missing some. The profile shows under 200,000 clones, approximately 80% of them singletons. Sequenced: PBMCs. The receptor set was obtained from a woman in her 30s in good health and CMV-seropositive.

The chain has TRBV7-3 and TRBJ2-4; TRBD2 agrees at 10 bases. The CDR3 is 13 residues long. V was pared by 5 bases and J by 7 bases, with 2 bases of the junction left unmatched. The germline gives CDR1 SGHTA, CDR2 FQGTGA. CDR3 residues: CASSETSGNIQYF. The CDR3 coding sequence is TGTGCCAGCAGCGAGACTAGCGGGAACATTCAGTACTTC.

The J gene is TRBJ2-7, the V gene TRBV4-3, with a tentative D call TRBD2 (5 bases). The V end lost 0 bases, the J end lost 6 bases, and 9 bases lay between the germline ends. CDR1 LGHNA and CDR2 YSLEER come from the germline V gene. The CDR3 runs to 13 residues. CDR3 amino acids: CASSQDLEAEQYF. CDR3 nucleotide sequence: TGCGCCAGCAGCCAAGATCTGGAGGCCGAGCAGTACTTC.

The J gene is TRBJ1-2, the V gene TRBV18; possible D gene TRBD1, 5 bases. The CDR3 has 12 residues. The germline V gene has CDR1 KGHSH and CDR2 LQKENI. Trimming left V 5 bases short and J 2 bases short, with 6 bases between. CDR3 bases: TGTGCCAGCTCATCAGGGAACTATGGCTACACCTTC. Its translation: CASSSGNYGYTF. Variable domain in full (rest from reference TRBV18 and TRBJ1-2): NAGVMQNPRHLVRRRGQEARLRCSPMKGHSHVYWYRQLPEEGLKFMVYLQKENIIDESGMPKERFSAEFPKEGPSILRIQQVVRGDSAAYFCASSSGNYGYTFGSGTRLTVV.

This chain joins TRBV11-3 and TRBJ2-2; D is uncertain. From germline, CDR1 is SGHNT and CDR2 YENEEA. CDR3 size: 13 residues. V was pared by 5 bases and J by 5 bases, with 9 bases between. The CDR3 here is CASSVAETGELFF. As DNA, the CDR3 is TGTGCCAGCAGCGTAGCCGAGACCGGGGAGCTGTTTTTT.

This clone was observed a few times. This sequence joins TRBV9 and TRBJ2-1, with TRBD2 matching 11 bases. The CDR3 has 21 amino acids. CDR1 and CDR2 (germline): SGDLS, YYNGEE. V trimming: 0 bases; J trimming: 0 bases; junction bases outside the gene matches: 14. DNA for the CDR3: TGTGCCAGCAGCGTAGAAAGTATAGGACTAGCGGGTCCCTACTCCTACAATGAGCAGTTCTTC. This encodes CASSVESIGLAGPYSYNEQFF.

V and J are TRBV19 and TRBJ1-1, with D perhaps matching TRBD1 (6 bases). The CDR3 is 14 residues long. V dropped 6 bases and J dropped 7 bases, with 18 bases sitting between them. The germline gives CDR1 LNHDA, CDR2 SQIVND (reference sequence). The CDR3 nucleotides are TGTGCCAGTAGCCTTTTTGAGGACAGCCATGAAGCTTTCTTT. Its protein is CASSLFEDSHEAFF. Looking up the rest from reference TRBV19 and TRBJ1-1 gives the full variable domain: DGGITQSPKYLFRKEGQNVTLSCEQNLNHDAMYWYRQDPGQGLRLIYYSQIVNDFQKGDIAEGYSVSREKKESFPLTVTSAQKNPTAFYLCASSLFEDSHEAFFGQGTRLTVV.

The chain uses TRBV6-5 and TRBJ2-7; the D gene is possibly TRBD2 (5 bases). The CDR3 sequence is 11 residues long. Germline assignment: CDR1 MNHEY and CDR2 SVGAGI. V was cut by 5 bases and J by 5 bases, with 7 bases left in between. DNA for the CDR3: TGTGCCAGCAGTAGGGAGAACGAGCAGTACTTC. Protein sequence: CASSRENEQYF.

The chain carries TRBV4-1 and TRBJ1-4, with D possibly TRBD1 on 5 matching bases. The V gene lost 3 bases and the J gene lost 9 bases, with 14 bases spanning the gap. Germline V gene data show CDR1 as MGHRA and CDR2 as YSYEKL. CDR3 length: 14 residues. The CDR3 DNA is TGCGCCAGCAGCCAGGACGGGGGAATGAAAAAACTGTTTTTT. Translating it yields CASSQDGGMKKLFF.

The chain recombines TRBV2 with TRBJ1-1; 7 bases map to TRBD1. The CDR3 covers 13 residues. Germline trimming cut 3 bases from V and 7 bases from J; bases unmatched to any gene: 5. Per germline, CDR1 SNHLY and CDR2 FYNNEI. The CDR3 spells CASSERRQGEAFF. The DNA for the CDR3 is TGTGCCAGCAGTGAGAGGAGACAGGGTGAAGCTTTCTTT.

The chain recombines TRBV6-1 with TRBJ2-7; D is ambiguous. The CDR3 is 11 residues long. Trimming removed 1 base at V and 6 bases at J, with 4 bases between. Germline CDR1 MNHNS, CDR2 SASEGT. For the CDR3, the DNA is TGTGCCAGCAGTGAAGTTCTCGAGCAGTACTTC. This gives the protein CASSEVLEQYF.

The chain is built from TRBV2 and TRBJ2-1; 10 bases line up with TRBD1. CDR1 is SNHLY and CDR2 is FYNNEI in the germline V gene. CDR3 length equals 13 residues. Trimming at V came to 4 bases and at J to 8 bases, leaving 2 bases not matched to a gene. Written as DNA, the CDR3 is TGTGCCAGCAGTGGGGACAGGGGAGATGAGCAGTTCTTC. Translation: CASSGDRGDEQFF.

The chain carries TRBV4-1 and TRBJ1-4, with 8 positions matching TRBD1. The length of the CDR3 is 16 residues. In germline, CDR1 is MGHRA, CDR2 YSYEKL. V lost 4 bases, J lost 6 bases, and 10 bases stayed unmatched. CDR3 loop: CASSLRQGARDEKLFF. The CDR3 DNA is TGCGCCAGCAGCCTTCGTCAGGGGGCGCGAGATGAAAAACTGTTTTTT.

A few counts support this clone. The V and J genes are TRBV6-5 and TRBJ1-5; a possible D gene is TRBD1 (5 bases). This CDR3 has 13 residues. The V gene lost 2 bases and the J gene lost 4 bases, with 6 bases spanning the gap. Germline V CDR1 and CDR2: MNHEY, SVGAGI. CDR3 DNA sequence: TGTGCCAGCAGTTACAGGGGTAATCAGCCCCAGCATTTT. Translated, it gives CASSYRGNQPQHF.

The rearrangement uses TRBV6-1 and TRBJ1-6, with D unresolved. Germline CDR1 reads MNHNS; CDR2 reads SASEGT. Trimming removed 7 bases from V and 9 bases from J, with 7 bases in between. The CDR3 is made up of 11 amino acids. The CDR3 here is CASKSGSPLHF. The CDR3 DNA is TGTGCCAGCAAGTCGGGTTCACCCCTCCACTTT.

For this clone: An end of the junction does not agree with germline; a read error may underlie this. The chain combines TRBV7-9 with TRBJ1-1; 12 bases fit TRBD1. Germline V gene lookup returns CDR1 SEHNR and CDR2 FQNEAQ (reference sequence). The CDR3 has 16 amino acids. DNA of the CDR3: TGTTCCAGCAGCTTAGGGACAGGGGGCATGAACACTGAAGCTTTCTTT. As protein: CSSSLGTGGMNTEAFF.

The chain has TRBV7-2 and TRBJ2-1, with TRBD1 matching 8 bases. The CDR3 extends over 15 amino acids. In germline, CDR1 is SGHTA, CDR2 FQGNSA. V shed 1 base and J 8 bases; nucleotides not matched to a gene: 7. The CDR3, as DNA: TGTGCCAGCAGCTTAGGAGGGACAGGTCTCTATGAGCAGTTCTTC. Amino acids: CASSLGGTGLYEQFF.

This clone came up once. The CDR3 is CAWSSPSYNEQFF. The CDR3 DNA sequence: TGTGCCTGGAGTTCCCCCAGCTACAATGAGCAGTTCTTC. The V and J genes are TRBV30 and TRBJ2-1; D gene uncertain. CDR3 length equals 13 residues. Deletions cut 2 bases from V and 3 bases from J, with 8 bases between. CDR1 and CDR2 (germline): GTSNPN, SVGIG (reference sequence).